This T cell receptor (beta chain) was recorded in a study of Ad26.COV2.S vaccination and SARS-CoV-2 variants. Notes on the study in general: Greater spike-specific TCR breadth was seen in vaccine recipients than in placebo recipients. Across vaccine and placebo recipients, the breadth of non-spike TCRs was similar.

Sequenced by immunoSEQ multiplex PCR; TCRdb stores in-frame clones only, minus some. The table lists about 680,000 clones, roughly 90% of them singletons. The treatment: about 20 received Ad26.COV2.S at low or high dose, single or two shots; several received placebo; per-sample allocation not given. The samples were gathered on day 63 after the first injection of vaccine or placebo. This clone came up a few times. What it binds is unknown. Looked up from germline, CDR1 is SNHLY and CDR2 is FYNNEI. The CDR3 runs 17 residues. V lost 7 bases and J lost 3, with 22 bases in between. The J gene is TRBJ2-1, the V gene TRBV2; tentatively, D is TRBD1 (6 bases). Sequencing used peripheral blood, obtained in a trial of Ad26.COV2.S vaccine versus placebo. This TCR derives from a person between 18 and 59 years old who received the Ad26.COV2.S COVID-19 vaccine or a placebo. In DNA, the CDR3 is TGTGCCAGCAATCCGACAGGACCCCCGCTCCTCTACAATGAGCAGTTCTTC. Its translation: CASNPTGPPLLYNEQFF.